This T cell receptor (beta chain) was obtained from a study of blood T cells in healthy people across ages. The use of a sample-barcoded 5' primer and a J-beta primer mix characterized a second PCR of roughly 6 to 11 cycles. In TCRdb, the 5' RACE reads were re-called with MiXCR into one record per CDR3 protein. The table shows under 1,000,000 distinct CDR3 sequences, with about 47% occurring only once. Unmatched junction bases numbered 10, after V lost 4 bases and J lost 1 base. Germline V gene sequence: CDR1 SGHTA, CDR2 FQGNSA. The CDR3 is 17 amino acids. The study, taken as a whole, reports: Without sorted subsets, naive and antigen-experienced compartments could not be conclusively compared. Strongly correlated with naive T cell percentage was TCR beta diversity. Comparison with aged donors showed that long-lived donors had more naive CD4+ cells and higher diversity. Across the age range, TCR beta diversity per million T cells fell in a roughly linear way.

Many counts were recorded for this clonotype. What it binds is not known. Sequencing input: blood. The sequence came from a man older than 75 in good health. J is TRBJ2-3 and V is TRBV7-2; 8 bases are a match to TRBD1. The CDR3 loop reads CASSSGQGGKGTDTQYF. Written as DNA, the CDR3 is TGTGCCAGCAGCTCTGGACAGGGTGGGAAGGGCACAGATACGCAGTATTTT.